Presented here are 26 T cell receptor beta chains from one specimen sequenced in a study of siplizumab effects on memory and regulatory T cells (dated by TCRdb to the late 2010s). The library was made by the immunoSEQ multiplex PCR assay. TCRdb took this table from immuneACCESS and kept in-frame rearrangements with V and J called. Such tables lack part of the clones; where checked against another copy, unresolved V genes explain under half of the gap, and the rest is unexplained. This sample lists about 64,000 clones; nearly 98% were detected once. The biggest ten clones account for around 0.093% of the sample. Sequencing was carried out using naive CD8+ T cells sorted from blood. The cell subset or site label corresponds to: unstimulated naive T cells. Receptors originate from a human donor in good health.

The gene calls are TRBV5-1 and TRBJ1-1; weak D call: TRBD1 (6 bases). The CDR3 is made up of 15 amino acids. V was cut by 0 bases and J by 6 bases, with 15 bases left in between. Germline assignment: CDR1 SGHRS and CDR2 YFSETQ. CDR3 amino acids: CASSLARGGAPEAFF. CDR3 nucleotide sequence: TGCGCCAGCAGCTTGGCCAGGGGAGGGGCCCCTGAAGCTTTCTTT.

The gene calls are TRBV4-1 and TRBJ1-1; a possible D gene is TRBD1 (6 bases). The CDR3 loop spans 15 amino acids. The V end was cut by 4 bases, the J end by 0 bases, with 12 bases between. CDR1 is MGHRA, CDR2 YSYEKL, per germline. The CDR3 is CASSPGQLMNTEAFF. For the CDR3, the DNA is TGCGCCAGCAGCCCCGGACAGCTTATGAACACTGAAGCTTTCTTT.

The genes are TRBV4-2 and TRBJ2-1, with D uncertain. The CDR3 sequence is 14 residues long. The germline V and J ends were trimmed by 3 bases and 8 bases, with 14 bases remaining between them. Germline V gives CDR1 LGHNA, CDR2 YNFKEQ. The CDR3 reads CASSHPVSGDEQFF. The CDR3 region has the DNA TGTGCCAGCAGCCACCCTGTTAGTGGAGATGAGCAGTTCTTC.

This chain uses TRBV5-6 with TRBJ1-5; TRBD1 is a possible D gene (5 bases). CDR3 length equals 15 residues. CDR1 SGHDT and CDR2 YYEEEE come from the germline V gene. Trimming removed 1 base from V and 2 bases from J, with 10 bases in between. CDR3 residues: CASSLRGVGNQPQHF. As DNA, the CDR3 is TGTGCCAGCAGCTTGCGGGGGGTCGGCAATCAGCCCCAGCATTTT. Drawing the rest from reference TRBV5-6 and TRBJ1-5, the complete variable domain is DAGVTQSPTHLIKTRGQQVTLRCSPKSGHDTVSWYQQALGQGPQFIFQYYEEEERQRGNFPDRFSGHQFPNYSSELNVNALLLGDSALYLCASSLRGVGNQPQHFGDGTRLSIL.

The chain couples TRBV25-1 to TRBJ2-7, with 7 bases fitting TRBD1. CDR1 and CDR2 from the germline V gene are MGHDK and SYGVNS. The CDR3 runs to 12 residues. The J segment lost 2 bases and the V segment lost 6 bases, leaving 1 base of the junction unmatched. Here the CDR3 reads CASSGTAYEQYF. DNA for the CDR3: TGTGCCAGCAGCGGGACAGCCTACGAGCAGTACTTC.

The J gene is TRBJ2-7, the V gene TRBV7-9; no definite D call. The germline V and J ends were trimmed by 2 bases and 4 bases, with 9 bases remaining between them. Germline V lookup: CDR1 SEHNR, CDR2 FQNEAQ (reference sequence). The CDR3 has 13 amino acids. The CDR3: CASSLIEQYEQYF. For the CDR3, the DNA is TGTGCCAGCAGCTTAATTGAGCAATACGAGCAGTACTTC.

This clone was observed a single time. The CDR3 nucleotides are TGTGCCAGCAGCTTCGACAGATCCTACGAGCAGTACTTC. Amino acid sequence: CASSFDRSYEQYF. The rearrangement uses TRBV5-4 and TRBJ2-7; D possibly corresponds to TRBD1 (5 bases). The V and J ends lost 2 bases and 1 base respectively, with 7 bases between them. Germline loops: CDR1 SGHNT, CDR2 YYREEE (reference sequence). This CDR3 spans 13 amino acids.

This chain links TRBV7-9 with TRBJ1-6, with TRBD1 identical over 8 bases. Germline V lookup: CDR1 SEHNR, CDR2 FQNEAQ (reference sequence). There are 14 residues in the CDR3. Trimming cost V 5 bases and J 6 bases; bases outside gene matches: 3. In DNA, the CDR3 is TGTGCCAGCAGCCGACAGGGGCCTAATTCACCCCTCCACTTT. It codes for CASSRQGPNSPLHF.

V and J are TRBV4-1 and TRBJ2-7; D uncertain. In germline, CDR1 is MGHRA, CDR2 YSYEKL. The CDR3 is 14 residues long. Deletions cut 0 bases from V and 6 bases from J, with 12 bases between. The CDR3 reads CASSQDLWVSEQYF. CDR3 DNA sequence: TGCGCCAGCAGCCAAGATCTCTGGGTGAGCGAGCAGTACTTC.

This chain joins TRBV27 and TRBJ1-1; weak D call: TRBD1 (5 bases). V lost 5 bases and J 4 bases, leaving 11 bases between the germline ends. Germline CDR1 MNHEY, CDR2 SMNVEV (reference sequence). The CDR3 extends over 13 amino acids. CDR3 nucleotide sequence: TGTGCCAGCAGTCCCCAGGGTTTCACTGAAGCTTTCTTT. Translated: CASSPQGFTEAFF.

The J gene is TRBJ2-1, the V gene TRBV13; D uncertain. The V gene lost 5 bases and the J gene lost 0 bases, with 5 bases spanning the gap. CDR1 and CDR2 from the germline V gene are PRHDT and FYEKMQ (reference sequence). The CDR3 consists of 13 residues. CDR3 sequence reads: CASSPNSYNEQFF. DNA of the CDR3: TGTGCCAGCAGCCCGAACTCCTACAATGAGCAGTTCTTC.

A single count supports this clone. One end of the junction does not line up with germline, which may come from a read error. The chain employs TRBV2 and TRBJ2-7, with no clear D. Germline V gene sequence: CDR1 SNHLY, CDR2 FYNNEI. This CDR3 region has 13 residues. For the CDR3, the DNA is TGTGCCAGCAGTGACGACGCTGCCTACGAGCAGCACTTC. It encodes CASSDDAAYEQHF.

The V gene is TRBV7-9, the J gene TRBJ2-7; D unclear. Trimming took off 5 bases at V and 6 bases at J, with 8 bases between the two ends. Germline CDR1 and CDR2: SEHNR and FQNEAQ (reference sequence). The CDR3 runs 11 residues. The CDR3 here is CASSLPPEQYF. Written as DNA, the CDR3 is TGTGCCAGCAGCCTACCGCCCGAGCAGTACTTC. Complete variable domain (other parts from reference TRBV7-9 and TRBJ2-7): DTGVSQNPRHKITKRGQNVTFRCDPISEHNRLYWYRQTLGQGPEFLTYFQNEAQLEKSRLLSDRFSAERPKGSFSTLEIQRTEQGDSAMYLCASSLPPEQYFGPGTRLTVT.

V and J are TRBV9 and TRBJ1-1; D unresolved. The V gene's germline CDR1 is SGDLS and CDR2 YYNGEE. Between the trimmed V and J ends, which lost 2 bases and 2 bases, there was a span of 7 bases. The CDR3 totals 13 residues. This CDR3 reads CASSVALNTEAFF. CDR3 coding DNA: TGTGCCAGCAGCGTGGCTCTCAACACTGAAGCTTTCTTT.

V and J are TRBV4-1 and TRBJ2-5; TRBD2 agrees at 7 bases. From germline, CDR1 is MGHRA and CDR2 YSYEKL. This CDR3 comprises 15 residues. The J segment lost 5 bases and the V segment lost 1 base, leaving 7 bases of the junction unmatched. CDR3 protein: CASSQGPGLSETQYF. The CDR3 nucleotides are TGCGCCAGCAGCCAAGGTCCGGGACTATCGGAGACCCAGTACTTC.

This clone was observed a single time. The V gene is TRBV7-2, the J gene TRBJ1-1; 10 bases agree with TRBD1. The V segment lost 5 bases and the J segment 6 bases; nucleotides outside the gene matches: 3. CDR1 and CDR2 (germline): SGHTA, FQGNSA. The CDR3 length is 13 residues. The CDR3 sequence is CASSETGGPEAFF. The CDR3 DNA is TGTGCCAGCAGCGAGACAGGGGGCCCTGAAGCTTTCTTT. Filled out from reference TRBV7-2 and TRBJ1-1, the complete variable domain reads GAGVSQSPSNKVTEKGKDVELRCDPISGHTALYWYRQSLGQGLEFLIYFQGNSAPDKSGLPSDRFSAERTGGSVSTLTIQRTQQEDSAVYLCASSETGGPEAFFGQGTRLTVV.

The V call is TRBV5-4, the J call TRBJ1-2, with 9 bases identical to TRBD1. The junction had 7 bases not matched to a gene; V was cut back by 4 bases and J by 6 bases. The CDR3 consists of 14 residues. Germline assignment: CDR1 SGHNT and CDR2 YYREEE (reference sequence). The CDR3 nucleotides are TGTGCCAGCAGCGGGGTGACAGGGGGAAATGGCTACACCTTC. This sequence encodes CASSGVTGGNGYTF.

J is TRBJ2-7 and V is TRBV19; D ambiguous. The CDR3 has 11 residues. Looked up from germline, CDR1 is LNHDA and CDR2 is SQIVND (reference sequence). V shed 7 bases and J shed 11 bases, with 15 bases lying between them. This CDR3 is CASTYGRQEYF. CDR3 bases: TGTGCCAGTACCTATGGGCGCCAGGAGTACTTC.

The chain has TRBV7-9 and TRBJ1-1; D is ambiguous. Germline lookup yields CDR1 SEHNR and CDR2 FQNEAQ (reference sequence). V was trimmed by 3 bases and J by 8 bases, leaving 16 bases between them. The CDR3 covers 14 residues. CDR3 in amino acids: CASSLGYRNGEAFF. The CDR3 DNA reads as TGTGCCAGCAGCTTGGGGTACCGGAACGGGGAAGCTTTCTTT.

The chain has TRBV7-3 and TRBJ1-1, with 9 bases lining up with TRBD1. This CDR3 is built from 17 residues. With V trimmed by 4 bases and J by 12 bases, 21 bases remained unmatched. CDR1 is SGHTA, CDR2 FQGTGA, per germline. This CDR3 is CASSSLLSGTGLLGTFF. The CDR3 coding sequence is TGTGCCAGCAGCTCACTCCTTTCCGGGACAGGGTTGTTGGGAACTTTCTTT.

This clone was observed a few times. In the same sample, other DNA sequences code for this CDR3. The J gene is TRBJ2-7, the V gene TRBV7-9; tentatively, D is TRBD1 (6 bases). Trimming removed 3 bases from V and 0 bases from J, with 9 bases in between. The CDR3 is made up of 14 amino acids. Germline V CDR1 and CDR2: SEHNR, FQNEAQ (reference sequence). CDR3 nucleotide sequence: TGTGCCAGCAGCTTGACAGGTAGCTCCTACGAGCAGTACTTC. This translates into CASSLTGSSYEQYF.

The chain employs TRBV4-3 and TRBJ1-2; weak D call: TRBD1 (5 bases). CDR3 size: 15 residues. The germline V and J ends were trimmed by 0 bases and 3 bases, with 11 bases remaining between them. Germline V gene data show CDR1 as LGHNA and CDR2 as YSLEER. CDR3 nucleotides: TGCGCCAGCAGCCAAGATGGAGGGGAGCACTATGGCTACACCTTC. As protein: CASSQDGGEHYGYTF.

This sequence joins TRBV6-6 and TRBJ1-2, with a possible D match to TRBD1 (6 bases). Trimming stripped 8 bases from V and 5 bases from J, with 15 bases between. Germline CDR1 and CDR2: MNHNY and SVGAGI (reference sequence). The CDR3 totals 13 residues. The chain's CDR3 is CASGGAQQYGYTF. The CDR3 DNA is TGTGCCAGCGGGGGGGCGCAGCAGTATGGCTACACCTTC.

The CDR3 nucleotides are TGTGCCAGCAGCCCCGGGACGGCGAACACTGAAGCTTTCTTT. It translates to CASSPGTANTEAFF. The chain uses TRBV9 and TRBJ1-1; D may be TRBD1 (5 bases). The length of the CDR3 is 14 residues. CDR1 and CDR2 from the germline V gene are SGDLS and YYNGEE. Trimming cost V 4 bases and J 1 base, with 11 bases left between them.

The chain combines TRBV10-1 with TRBJ1-1; D is uncertain. The CDR3 runs 12 residues. Looked up from germline, CDR1 is WNHNN and CDR2 is SYGVQD (reference sequence). V was clipped by 6 bases and J by 8 bases, with 13 bases between them. The CDR3 reads CASSDGGPEAFF. DNA for the CDR3: TGCGCCAGCAGCGATGGAGGGCCCGAAGCTTTCTTT.

The V gene is TRBV12-5, the J gene TRBJ1-3, with unresolved D. Germline V gene data show CDR1 as LGHNT and CDR2 as FRNRAP. This CDR3 spans 14 amino acids. V was clipped by 7 bases and J by 4 bases, with 14 bases between them. The CDR3 coding sequence is TGTGCTAGTGCTCCTCTACCGACGGGAAACACCATATATTTT. It yields the protein CASAPLPTGNTIYF.